A single sample gave rise to the 3 T cell receptor beta chains below, sequenced in a study of blood T cell repertoires in COVID-19. This table comes from immunoSEQ multiplex PCR, and its TCRdb copy is limited to in-frame clones, with some not included. The table shows about 160,000 clones, with 70% to 90% occurring only once. The sequenced material came from peripheral blood. These receptors came from a man aged 40-49 years with acute or convalescent COVID-19.

V gene TRBV2 combines with J gene TRBJ2-1; TRBD2 is a possible D gene (5 bases). The germline V gene encodes CDR1 SNHLY and CDR2 FYNNEI. This CDR3 is built from 14 residues. Trimming left V 8 bases short and J 0 bases short, with 11 bases between. For the CDR3, the DNA is TGTGCCAGCCTTTTCGGGGTCTCCTACAATGAGCAGTTCTTC. Encoded protein: CASLFGVSYNEQFF.

The gene calls are TRBV7-9 and TRBJ1-2; D remains ambiguous. The V end lost 0 bases, the J end lost 5 bases, and 4 bases lay between the germline ends. This CDR3 has 12 residues. Germline V gene lookup returns CDR1 SEHNR and CDR2 FQNEAQ (reference sequence). The DNA of the CDR3 is TGTGCCAGCAGCTTAGCTCTGTATGGCTACACCTTC. Its translation is CASSLALYGYTF.

The chain couples TRBV7-2 to TRBJ2-4, with 7 bases fitting TRBD1. Looked up from germline, CDR1 is SGHTA and CDR2 is FQGNSA. J lost 6 bases, V lost 3 bases, and 5 bases had no gene match. The CDR3 covers 14 residues. CDR3 coding DNA: TGTGCCAGCAGCTTCCAGGGGGTGGGAAACATTCAGTACTTC. Residues: CASSFQGVGNIQYF.